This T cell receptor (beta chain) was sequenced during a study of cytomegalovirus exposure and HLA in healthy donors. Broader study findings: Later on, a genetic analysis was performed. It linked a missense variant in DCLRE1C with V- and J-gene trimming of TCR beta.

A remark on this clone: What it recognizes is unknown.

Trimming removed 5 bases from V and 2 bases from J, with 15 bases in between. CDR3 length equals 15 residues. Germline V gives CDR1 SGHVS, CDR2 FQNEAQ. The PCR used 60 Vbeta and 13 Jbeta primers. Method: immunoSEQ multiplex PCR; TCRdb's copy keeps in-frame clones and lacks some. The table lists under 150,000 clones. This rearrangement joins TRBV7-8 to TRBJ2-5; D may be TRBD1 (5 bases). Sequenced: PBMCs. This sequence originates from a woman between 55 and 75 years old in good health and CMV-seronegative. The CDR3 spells CASSPGHQPQETQYF. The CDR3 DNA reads TGTGCCAGCAGCCCAGGACACCAACCTCAAGAGACCCAGTACTTC.